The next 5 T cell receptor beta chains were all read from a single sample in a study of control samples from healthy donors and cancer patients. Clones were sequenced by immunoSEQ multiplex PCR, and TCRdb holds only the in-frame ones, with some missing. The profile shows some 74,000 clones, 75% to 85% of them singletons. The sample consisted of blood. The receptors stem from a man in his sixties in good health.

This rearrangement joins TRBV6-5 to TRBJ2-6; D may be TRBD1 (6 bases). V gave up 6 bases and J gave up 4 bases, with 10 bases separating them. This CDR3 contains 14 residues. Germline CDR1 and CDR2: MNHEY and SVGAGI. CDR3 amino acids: CASRAGAGANVLTF. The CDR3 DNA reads TGTGCCAGCAGGGCAGGGGCCGGGGCCAACGTCCTGACTTTC.

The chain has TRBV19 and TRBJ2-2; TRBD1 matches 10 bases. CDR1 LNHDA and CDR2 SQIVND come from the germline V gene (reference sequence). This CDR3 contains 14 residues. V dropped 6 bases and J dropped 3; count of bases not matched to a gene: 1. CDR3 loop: CASRGTGDTGELFF. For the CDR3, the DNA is TGTGCCAGTAGAGGGACAGGGGACACCGGGGAGCTGTTTTTT.

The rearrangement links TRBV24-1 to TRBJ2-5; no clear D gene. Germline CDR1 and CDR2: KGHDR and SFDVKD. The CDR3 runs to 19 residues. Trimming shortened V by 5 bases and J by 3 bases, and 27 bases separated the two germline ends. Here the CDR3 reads CATSAPWGTAGPVEETQYF. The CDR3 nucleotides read TGTGCCACCAGTGCCCCATGGGGAACGGCAGGACCTGTGGAAGAGACCCAGTACTTC.

CDR3 sequence: CASAIAGFSGNTIYF. The CDR3 bases are TGTGCCTCTGCTATAGCGGGCTTCTCTGGAAACACCATATATTTT. This sequence joins TRBV6-5 and TRBJ1-3; the D is unclear. Trimming took off 11 bases at V and 0 bases at J, with 17 bases between the two ends. Germline CDR1 and CDR2: MNHEY and SVGAGI. The CDR3 is 15 amino acids.

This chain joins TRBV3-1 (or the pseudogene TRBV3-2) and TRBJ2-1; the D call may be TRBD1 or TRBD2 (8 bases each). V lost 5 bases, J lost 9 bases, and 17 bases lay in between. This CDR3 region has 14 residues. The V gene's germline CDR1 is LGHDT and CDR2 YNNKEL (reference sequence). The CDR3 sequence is CASSYQGAGGEQFF. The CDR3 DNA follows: TGTGCCAGCAGCTACCAGGGGGCGGGGGGTGAGCAGTTCTTC.